These 3 T cell receptor beta chains were sequenced from one sample in a study of blood T cell repertoires in COVID-19. Repertoires were generated with immunoSEQ multiplex PCR, while TCRdb's copy carries only in-frame clones and drops some. Of fewer than 250,000 clones in the sample, about 90% were seen once. The specimen was peripheral blood. These receptors were obtained from a woman aged 55-69 years with acute or convalescent COVID-19.

The rearrangement links TRBV5-1 to TRBJ2-7, with a tentative D call TRBD1 (5 bases). This CDR3 comprises 15 residues. Germline loops: CDR1 SGHRS, CDR2 YFSETQ. Trimming took 0 bases from V and 4 from J, leaving 14 bases between them. The CDR3 sequence is CASSLAAGQLYEQYF. The DNA for the CDR3 is TGCGCCAGCAGCTTGGCCGCAGGACAACTTTACGAGCAGTACTTC.

The chain recombines TRBV5-1 with TRBJ2-3, with 8 bases lining up with TRBD1. This CDR3 has 17 amino acids. CDR1 and CDR2 (germline): SGHRS, YFSETQ. V lost 2 bases to trimming and J lost 1 base; unmatched junction nucleotides: 9. The CDR3 protein is CASSFLSQGAGTDTQYF. CDR3 sequence (DNA): TGCGCCAGCAGCTTTTTATCTCAGGGGGCCGGCACAGATACGCAGTATTTT.

The chain links TRBV7-2 to TRBJ2-3, with TRBD2 matching over 7 bases. The junction had 7 bases not matched to a gene; V was cut back by 6 bases and J by 1 base. In germline, CDR1 is SGHTA, CDR2 FQGNSA. This CDR3 has 15 residues. CDR3 region: CASRGGTTGTDTQYF. CDR3 sequence (DNA): TGTGCCAGCAGGGGGGGGACTACCGGCACAGATACGCAGTATTTT.